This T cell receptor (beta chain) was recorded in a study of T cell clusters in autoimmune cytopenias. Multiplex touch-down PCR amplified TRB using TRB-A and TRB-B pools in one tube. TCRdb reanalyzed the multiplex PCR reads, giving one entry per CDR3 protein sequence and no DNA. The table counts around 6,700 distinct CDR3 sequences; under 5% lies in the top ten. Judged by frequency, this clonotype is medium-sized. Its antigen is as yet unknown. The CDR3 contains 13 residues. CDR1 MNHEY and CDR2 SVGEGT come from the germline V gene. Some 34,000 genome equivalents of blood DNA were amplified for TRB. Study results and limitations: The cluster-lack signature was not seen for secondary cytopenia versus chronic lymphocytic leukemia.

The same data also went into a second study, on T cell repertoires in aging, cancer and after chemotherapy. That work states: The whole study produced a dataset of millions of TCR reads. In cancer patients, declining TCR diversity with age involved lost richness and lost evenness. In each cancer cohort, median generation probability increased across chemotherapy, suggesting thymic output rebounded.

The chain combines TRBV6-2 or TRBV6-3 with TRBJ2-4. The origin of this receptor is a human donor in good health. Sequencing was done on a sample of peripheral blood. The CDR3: CASYSADKNIQYF.